Here is one TCR beta chain with its context. This table comes from immunoSEQ multiplex PCR, and its TCRdb copy is limited to in-frame clones, with some not included. The table records about 120,000 clones, 81% of them present only once. This sample is drawn from a study of blood T cell repertoires in COVID-19. The germline V gene has CDR1 MNHEY and CDR2 SVGAGI. The CDR3 spans 15 residues. V was pared by 0 bases and J by 2 bases, with 10 bases between. The sample consisted of peripheral blood. The chain is built from TRBV6-5 and TRBJ1-1; D unresolved. This TCR derives from a human donor in a cohort sampled during active COVID-19. CDR3 protein: CASSYSSYTNTEAFF. The CDR3 DNA reads TGTGCCAGCAGTTACTCCTCGTACACAAACACTGAAGCTTTCTTT.